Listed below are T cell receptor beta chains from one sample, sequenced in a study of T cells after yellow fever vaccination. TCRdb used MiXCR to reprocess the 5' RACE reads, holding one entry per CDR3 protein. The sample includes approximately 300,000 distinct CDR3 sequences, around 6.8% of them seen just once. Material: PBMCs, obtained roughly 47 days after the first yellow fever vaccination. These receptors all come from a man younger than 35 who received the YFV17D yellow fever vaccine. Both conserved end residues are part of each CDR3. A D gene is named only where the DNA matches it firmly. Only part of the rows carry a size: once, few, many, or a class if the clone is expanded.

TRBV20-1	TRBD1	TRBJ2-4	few	TGCAGTGCTAGATCCCGGGACAGTAACATTCAGTACTTC	CSARSRDSNIQYF
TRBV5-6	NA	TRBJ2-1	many	TGTGCCAGCAGCTTGACAGAGTACAATGAGCAGTTCTTC	CASSLTEYNEQFF
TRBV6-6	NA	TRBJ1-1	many	TGTGCCAGCAGTTCAGGCACTGAAGCTTTCTTT	CASSSGTEAFF
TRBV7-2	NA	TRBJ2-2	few	TGTGCCAGCAGCGTCAGCGGAGGCACCGGGGAGCTGTTTTTT	CASSVSGGTGELFF
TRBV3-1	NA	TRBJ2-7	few	TGTGCCAGCAGCCGAGGACACGGAAGGTACTACGAGCAGTACTTC	CASSRGHGRYYEQYF
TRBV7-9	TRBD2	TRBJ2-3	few	TGTGCCAGCAGCGGGACTAGTATCACAGATACGCAGTATTTT	CASSGTSITDTQYF
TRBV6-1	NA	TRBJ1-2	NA	TGTGCCAGCAATGGGCAGTCTTCCTATGGCTACACCTTC	CASNGQSSYGYTF
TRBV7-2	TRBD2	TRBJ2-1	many	TGTGCCAGCAGCCCATCGACTAGCGGGGGGGCGGGTGAGCAGTTCTTC	CASSPSTSGGAGEQFF
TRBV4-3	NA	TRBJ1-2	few	TGCGCCAGCAGCCAAGGGGAGGGGCCTAACTATGGCTACACCTTC	CASSQGEGPNYGYTF
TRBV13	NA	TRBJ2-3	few	TGTGCCAGCAGCTTTGGTCGGGGGTCAGATACGCAGTATTTT	CASSFGRGSDTQYF